The clone carrying this TCR beta chain was picked up a small number of times. This may be a read error, as it is one base from a much larger clone. TCRdb reprocessed the PCR reads via MiXCR and lists one record per CDR3 protein. The sample lists some 65,000 distinct CDR3 sequences, approximately 18% occurring once. These data originate in a study of molecular identifiers for immune sequencing clone quantification. This CDR3 is built from 14 residues. Germline V gives CDR1 MDHEN, CDR2 SYDVKM. Sorting recovered naive CD8 T cells on a CD8+CD4-CCR7+CD45RA+ profile. The chain has TRBV28 and TRBJ2-7; D unresolved. Sequenced input: naive CD8+ T cells from blood, with Jurkat cell RNA spiked in. Regarding subset: FACS-sorted CD8+CD4-CCR7+CD45RA+ naive T cells. This TCR came from a human donor in good health. Some libraries in this study had Jurkat cell RNA spiked in. CDR3 sequence: CASSTLGNPYERYF. CDR3 coding DNA: TGTGCCAGCAGCACCCTGGGAAATCCCTACGAGCGGTACTTC.